This T cell receptor (beta chain) stems from a study of beta chain features in type 1 diabetes. Overall study context: Roughly 98 million sorted cells were examined across all samples. Points from the study as a whole: Shorter templates might be favored by PCR, equally in patients and controls. When cDNA is sequenced, cells with high TCR expression could be over-represented.

This clone came up once. Its antigen is as yet unknown. Germline and junction disagree at one end, which may indicate a read error. CDR1 is SGHTA and CDR2 is FQGNSA in the germline V gene. The CDR3 has 16 residues. Every bit of the isolated RNA underwent reverse transcription, so sequencing read expressed TCRB transcripts. Data came from immunoSEQ multiplex PCR; TCRdb stores just in-frame clones and leaves some out. The repertoire holds almost 350,000 clones, around 8% seen once, with 0.44% in the top ten. The authors sorted CD4+ naive, central memory, regulatory and stem cell-like memory cells via CD45RO/CCR7/CD25/CD127/CD95/CD27.

The chain joins TRBV7-2 to TRBJ2-7; perhaps TRBD1 as D (5 bases). Input material: central memory CD4+ T cells from blood. This receptor was taken from a woman aged 18-30 years in good health. CDR3 sequence (DNA): TGCGCCAGCAGCCAAGATAGAACAGGAAATACCTACGAGCAGTACTTC. Amino acids: CASSQDRTGNTYEQYF.